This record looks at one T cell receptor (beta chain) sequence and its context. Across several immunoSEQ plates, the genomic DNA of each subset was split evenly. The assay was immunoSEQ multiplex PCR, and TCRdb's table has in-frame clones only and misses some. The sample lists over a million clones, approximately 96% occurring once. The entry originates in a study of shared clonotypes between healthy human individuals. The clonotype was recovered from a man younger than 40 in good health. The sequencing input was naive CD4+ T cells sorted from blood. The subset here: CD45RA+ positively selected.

The CDR3 here is CASSGDGSFYEQYF. The CDR3, as DNA: TGTGCCAGCAGTGGGGACGGGAGTTTCTACGAGCAGTACTTC. This chain joins TRBV11-1 and TRBJ2-7; TRBD2 might be the D (6 bases). Deletions cut 6 bases from V and 3 bases from J, with 15 bases between. CDR1 SGHAT and CDR2 FQDESV come from the germline V gene (reference sequence). The CDR3 covers 14 residues.